This T cell receptor beta chain was recovered during a study of T cell responses to AZD1222 COVID-19 vaccine. Whole-study results and caveats: Seropositive status at baseline applied to only 5 or 6 AZD1222 recipients.

This CDR3 comprises 15 residues. Germline lookup yields CDR1 SGHRS and CDR2 YFSETQ. The data were produced by immunoSEQ multiplex PCR, yet TCRdb's version contains in-frame clones alone and is incomplete. The data show 150,000 to 200,000 clones, 88% seen once. On this clone: What it recognizes is unknown. Germline and junction disagree at one end, which may indicate a read error.

The sequence came from an adult who received the AZD1222 COVID-19 vaccine. The material sequenced was peripheral blood, taken 28 days after the second AZD1222 dose. V and J are TRBV5-1 and TRBJ2-3; D is possibly TRBD1 (6 bases). In nucleotides, the CDR3 is TGCGCCAGCAGCTTGGCCGTGGGAAGTCAGGGGACCCTGGGGTTT. Translating it yields CASSLAVGSQGTLGF.